This TCR beta chain emerged from a study of blood T cell repertoires in COVID-19. For the study at large: PBMCs, B-cell-depleted T cells, or T cells were the source of the cDNA or gDNA that made up the material.

This clone was counted a single time. Per the authors' pipeline: Estimation of nucleated cell counts was performed using reference gene primer amplification. Profiling relied on immunoSEQ multiplex PCR, and the TCRdb table lists in-frame clones only, not all of them. D and trimming come from the DNA, and the V and J calls and clone size come from that table. The table lists tens of thousands of clones, around 82% of them singletons, with approximately 29% in the top ten. V shed 10 bases and J shed 6 bases, with 16 bases lying between them. The CDR3 totals 13 residues. Per the germline V gene, CDR1 is MDHEN and CDR2 is SYDVKM.

The sequencing input was peripheral blood. The rearrangement links TRBV28 to TRBJ2-1; D possibly corresponds to TRBD2 (7 bases). This TCR was sampled from a human donor in a cohort sampled during active COVID-19. CDR3 in DNA: TGTGCCACCTTTCCGGGGGGCCGCAATGAGCAGTTCTTC. This encodes CATFPGGRNEQFF. The variable domain in full, completed from reference TRBV28 and TRBJ2-1, reads DVKVTQSSRYLVKRTGEKVFLECVQDMDHENMFWYRQDPGLGLRLIYFSYDVKMKEKGDIPEGYSVSREKKERFSLILESASTNQTSMYLCATFPGGRNEQFFGPGTRLTVL.